The 27 T cell receptor beta chains below were found in one sample sequenced in a study of T cell changes during pregnancy in multiple sclerosis (dated by TCRdb to 2018 to 2020). The library was obtained by the immunoSEQ multiplex PCR assay. The immuneACCESS repertoire file appears here via TCRdb, limited to in-frame rearrangements. These files lack a portion of the clones; in checked studies, under half of the deficit traces to unresolved V genes, and the cause of the others is not known. Across this sample there are about 40,000 clones, with 90% seen only once. About 0.45% of the sample belongs to the ten largest clones. The sequenced sample was CD4+ T cells from peripheral blood mononuclear cells, obtained in the third trimester of pregnancy. These receptors came from a female donor with multiple sclerosis, enrolled in a pregnancy study.

V gene TRBV7-9 combines with J gene TRBJ1-4; 9 bases are a match to TRBD1. The V and J ends lost 5 bases and 8 bases, in that order; junction bases with no gene match: 12. Germline CDR1 reads SEHNR; CDR2 reads FQNEAQ (reference sequence). This CDR3 region has 16 residues. Written as DNA, the CDR3 is TGTGCCAGCAGCCCAAACCGACAGGGGGTCAGAGAAAAACTGTTTTTT. Translating gives CASSPNRQGVREKLFF.

This clone was found once. The V gene is TRBV5-4, the J gene TRBJ1-2; D is ambiguous. Germline V lookup: CDR1 SGHNT, CDR2 YYREEE (reference sequence). The ends were cut back, 3 bases at V and 7 bases at J, with 10 bases in the middle. This CDR3 contains 12 residues. In DNA, the CDR3 is TGTGCCAGCAGCTCCCCTTCCCTTGGCTACACCTTC. It codes for CASSSPSLGYTF.

The chain is built from TRBV27 and TRBJ2-5; 13 bases are a match to TRBD2. Per the germline V gene, CDR1 is MNHEY and CDR2 is SMNVEV (reference sequence). The CDR3 sequence is 19 residues long. Trimming at V came to 4 bases and at J to 3 bases, leaving 14 bases not matched to a gene. The CDR3 is CASSSSGTSGTRPKETQYF. DNA for the CDR3: TGTGCCAGCAGTTCTTCCGGGACTAGCGGGACGCGCCCGAAAGAGACCCAGTACTTC.

V is TRBV6-5 and J is TRBJ2-7, with 12 nucleotides matching TRBD2. V was pared by 7 bases and J by 2 bases, with 6 bases of the junction left unmatched. From germline, CDR1 is MNHEY and CDR2 SVGAGI. The CDR3 is 15 residues long. As DNA, the CDR3 is TGTGCCAGCACCCCGACTAGCGGGAGCCCCTACGAGCAGTACTTC. Translated, it gives CASTPTSGSPYEQYF.

The sample holds a few counts of this clone. The chain carries TRBV30 and TRBJ1-1, with no clear D. Germline CDR1 reads GTSNPN; CDR2 reads SVGIG (reference sequence). V lost 0 bases to trimming and J lost 5 bases, with 10 bases between them. The CDR3 sequence is 13 residues long. CDR3 nucleotides: TGTGCCTGGAGTGTGGGAAGGAGGACTGAAGCTTTCTTT. The encoded protein is CAWSVGRRTEAFF.

J is TRBJ2-7 and V is TRBV19, with 10 bases that match TRBD2. The CDR3 consists of 14 residues. Looked up from germline, CDR1 is LNHDA and CDR2 is SQIVND (reference sequence). Trimming removed 8 bases from V and 2 bases from J; junction bases left unmatched: 6. The CDR3 coding sequence is TGTGCCAGTGCCCGGACTAGCGGTACCTACGAGCAGTACTTC. Encoded protein: CASARTSGTYEQYF.

This chain links TRBV6-5 with TRBJ2-7; 9 bases map to TRBD1. The CDR3 sequence is 15 residues long. V shed 10 bases, J shed 3 bases, and the junction held 13 bases outside the gene matches. CDR1 MNHEY and CDR2 SVGAGI come from the germline V gene. CDR3 residues: CATQPGQGPRYEQYF. The CDR3, as DNA: TGTGCCACCCAACCCGGACAGGGGCCCCGCTACGAGCAGTACTTC.

This clone was recorded once. This chain connects TRBV4-1 to TRBJ2-5, with D possibly being TRBD2 (6 bases). The CDR3 totals 13 residues. Germline CDR1 MGHRA, CDR2 YSYEKL. Trimming shortened V by 1 base and J by 5 bases, and 8 bases separated the two germline ends. CDR3 amino acids: CASSQGGVETQYF. The DNA for the CDR3 is TGCGCCAGCAGCCAAGGGGGGGTGGAGACCCAGTACTTC.

This chain links TRBV2 with TRBJ2-3; 7 bases line up with TRBD2. CDR3 length: 15 residues. Germline values: CDR1 SNHLY, CDR2 FYNNEI. Unmatched junction bases numbered 5, after V lost 5 bases and J lost 0 bases. CDR3 sequence reads: CASSPAGVSTDTQYF. The CDR3 nucleotides are TGTGCCAGCAGTCCCGCGGGGGTTAGCACAGATACGCAGTATTTT.

The chain links TRBV5-1 to TRBJ1-1, with D possibly being TRBD1 (5 bases). The germline CDR1 and CDR2 sequences are SGHRS and YFSETQ. V was pared by 0 bases and J by 5 bases, with 11 bases between. This CDR3 contains 14 residues. The CDR3 loop is CASSLAGGGTEAFF. CDR3 nucleotide sequence: TGCGCCAGCAGCTTGGCCGGGGGGGGGACTGAAGCTTTCTTT.

The chain joins TRBV14 to TRBJ2-7, with D perhaps TRBD1 (7 bases). The germline V gene encodes CDR1 SGHDN and CDR2 FVKESK. Trimming took 0 bases from V and 0 from J, leaving 9 bases between them. The CDR3 runs 15 residues. The CDR3 protein is CASSQDRGVSYEQYF. The CDR3 DNA reads TGTGCCAGCAGCCAAGACAGGGGGGTCTCCTACGAGCAGTACTTC.

This clone was found a few times. CDR3 bases: TGTGCCAGCAGCTTTGACAGTAGCACAGATACGCAGTATTTT. Translated, it gives CASSFDSSTDTQYF. The V and J genes are TRBV7-2 and TRBJ2-3, with D perhaps TRBD1 (5 bases). With 3 bases removed from V and 0 bases from J, the gap between germline ends came to 7 bases. The V gene's germline CDR1 is SGHTA and CDR2 FQGNSA. CDR3 length equals 14 residues.

This chain joins TRBV5-4 and TRBJ2-3; D possibly corresponds to TRBD2 (5 bases). The CDR3 totals 16 residues. The germline V gene has CDR1 SGHNT and CDR2 YYREEE (reference sequence). V lost 3 bases to trimming and J lost 0 bases, with 14 bases between them. The CDR3 sequence: CASSSGPGGSTDTQYF. The CDR3 nucleotides read TGTGCCAGCAGCTCCGGCCCCGGCGGGAGCACAGATACGCAGTATTTT.

V and J are TRBV20-1 and TRBJ2-3, with D perhaps TRBD1 (5 bases). V was shortened by 6 bases and J by 4 bases, with 8 bases between the two germline ends. Germline V gene lookup returns CDR1 DFQATT and CDR2 SNEGSKA (reference sequence). This CDR3 comprises 11 residues. CDR3 in amino acids: CSASGPDTQYF. For the CDR3, the DNA is TGCAGTGCATCAGGGCCAGATACGCAGTATTTT.

This clone was observed a few times. The V call is TRBV10-2, the J call TRBJ1-1, with D perhaps matching TRBD1 (6 bases). This CDR3 region has 14 residues. The germline V gene encodes CDR1 WSHSY and CDR2 SAAADI. The V end lost 7 bases, the J end lost 0 bases, and 12 bases lay between the germline ends. CDR3 DNA: TGCGCCAGCAAAGACAGGAACATGAACACTGAAGCTTTCTTT. It codes for CASKDRNMNTEAFF.

The gene calls are TRBV7-6 and TRBJ2-7; 13 bases match TRBD2. The CDR3 has 16 amino acids. V dropped 3 bases and J dropped 1; count of bases not matched to a gene: 3. Germline assignment: CDR1 SGHVS and CDR2 FNYEAQ. The CDR3 sequence is CASSLGGLAGSYEQYF. The CDR3, as DNA: TGTGCCAGCAGCTTGGGGGGACTAGCGGGATCCTACGAGCAGTACTTC.

This chain's CDR3 is CASSSQPGQGANGYTF. The DNA of the CDR3 is TGCGCCAGCAGCTCACAACCGGGACAGGGGGCTAATGGCTACACCTTC. J is TRBJ1-2 and V is TRBV5-1, with TRBD1 matching over 12 bases. The CDR3 spans 16 residues. CDR1 and CDR2 (germline): SGHRS, YFSETQ. Germline trimming cut 3 bases from V and 6 bases from J; bases unmatched to any gene: 9.

The chain combines TRBV5-5 with TRBJ1-2, with a tentative D call TRBD1 (5 bases). Germline V lookup: CDR1 SGHKS, CDR2 YYEKEE (reference sequence). The CDR3 is 13 residues long. V shed 3 bases and J shed 4 bases, with 10 bases lying between them. The CDR3 spells CASSSRQLYGYTF. The CDR3 nucleotides are TGTGCCAGCAGCTCGAGACAGCTCTATGGCTACACCTTC.

The chain recombines TRBV30 with TRBJ2-3, with 8 bases lining up with TRBD2. V was clipped by 0 bases and J by 5 bases; unmatched bases: 16. CDR1 and CDR2 from the germline V gene are GTSNPN and SVGIG (reference sequence). The CDR3 length is 18 residues. The CDR3 DNA is TGTGCCTGGAGTGTACACCGGGTAGCGGGAAAATTCATAGATACGCAGTATTTT. Its protein product is CAWSVHRVAGKFIDTQYF.

This rearrangement joins TRBV7-2 to TRBJ2-5, with 8 bases aligning to TRBD2. The CDR3 is 16 residues long. Germline values: CDR1 SGHTA, CDR2 FQGNSA. Unmatched junction bases numbered 13, after V lost 5 bases and J lost 5 bases. The CDR3 region has the DNA TGTGCCAGCAGCCAAATGGCGGGGGGCGAAAGGGAGACCCAGTACTTC. Translating gives CASSQMAGGERETQYF.

This clone has just one count. The chain employs TRBV27 and TRBJ2-1; D may be TRBD2 (5 bases). This CDR3 has 16 residues. V lost 5 bases and J lost 9, with 23 bases in between. Germline V gene data show CDR1 as MNHEY and CDR2 as SMNVEV (reference sequence). CDR3 region: CASSESRMGDDSEQFF. CDR3 DNA sequence: TGTGCCAGCAGTGAATCCAGGATGGGAGACGATAGTGAGCAGTTCTTC.

J is TRBJ1-2 and V is TRBV6-1, with 9 bases matching TRBD1. With 0 bases clipped from V and 8 bases from J, the junction kept 4 bases outside the gene matches. Germline lookup yields CDR1 MNHNS and CDR2 SASEGT. The CDR3 extends over 14 amino acids. CDR3 amino acids: CASSEAPQGAGYTF. The CDR3 DNA sequence: TGTGCCAGCAGTGAAGCCCCACAGGGGGCGGGCTACACCTTC.

V is TRBV9 and J is TRBJ2-1; a weak D match, TRBD1 (6 bases). The V end was cut by 3 bases, the J end by 12 bases, with 10 bases between. Germline V gene sequence: CDR1 SGDLS, CDR2 YYNGEE. The CDR3 is 11 residues long. CDR3 DNA sequence: TGTGCCAGCAGCGGAGGGGGTTCGCAGTTCTTC. Residues: CASSGGGSQFF.

This chain uses TRBV18 with TRBJ2-3; a weak D match, TRBD1 (6 bases). The CDR3 runs to 15 residues. CDR1 KGHSH and CDR2 LQKENI come from the germline V gene. V lost 4 bases and J 3 bases, leaving 14 bases between the germline ends. CDR3 nucleotides: TGTGCCAGCTCACGGATACAGGGATCAACAGATACGCAGTATTTT. Its protein product is CASSRIQGSTDTQYF.

V and J are TRBV5-7 and TRBJ2-5; TRBD2 matches at 10 bases. TRBV5-7 is marked as an open reading frame, function uncertain. V shed 6 bases, J shed 2 bases, and the junction held 16 bases outside the gene matches. This CDR3 region has 18 residues. The CDR3 nucleotides are TGTGCCAGCATCAAATATAAAGCGGGAGGGCCTCGACAAGAGACCCAGTACTTC. This gives the protein CASIKYKAGGPRQETQYF.

A few counts support this clone. The V and J genes are TRBV11-1 and TRBJ2-5, with 7 bases identical to TRBD2. This CDR3 is built from 16 residues. V was clipped by 5 bases and J by 5 bases; unmatched bases: 14. Germline lookup yields CDR1 SGHAT and CDR2 FQDESV (reference sequence). DNA for the CDR3: TGTGCCAGCAGCCGCCAGGGCTCGCGGGAGCGGGAGACCCAGTACTTC. This codes for CASSRQGSRERETQYF.

The chain uses TRBV5-4 and TRBJ2-1; a possible D gene is TRBD1 (6 bases). Germline CDR1 is SGHNT and CDR2 is YYREEE (reference sequence). The CDR3 spans 15 residues. The germline V and J ends were trimmed by 5 bases and 7 bases, with 19 bases remaining between them. CDR3 protein: CASRHGPLQGNEQFF. Here the CDR3 DNA reads TGTGCCAGCAGACACGGGCCCCTACAGGGAAATGAGCAGTTCTTC.